This passage covers 24 T cell receptor beta chains from one sample sequenced in a study of blood T cell repertoires in COVID-19. Here immunoSEQ multiplex PCR was the method, and the copy in TCRdb shows in-frame clones only, minus some. The table has approximately 210,000 clones, more than 75% seen once. Sequencing was carried out using PBMCs or T cells enriched from blood (not recorded which). Receptor source: a man aged 30 to 45 with acute COVID-19.

The chain combines TRBV5-5 with TRBJ1-2; TRBD1 agrees at 7 bases. V gave up 4 bases and J gave up 2 bases; unmatched junction bases: 8. CDR1 and CDR2 from the germline V gene are SGHKS and YYEKEE (reference sequence). This CDR3 contains 15 residues. The CDR3 region is CASSVEGARNYGYTF. CDR3 in DNA: TGTGCCAGCAGCGTGGAGGGGGCGCGGAACTATGGCTACACCTTC.

As to this clone: The CDR3 does not end in the conserved phenylalanine or tryptophan, so this is likely a read error. The DNA is omitted, as the CDR3 cannot be located on it reliably, and the CDR3 follows TCRdb's listing. The chain combines TRBV23-1 with TRBJ2-7; the table's D call TRBD1 went unverified against the DNA. TRBV23-1 is recorded as an ORF, its role being uncertain. The CDR3 is 9 amino acids long, termini counted. The CDR3 here is CASSQPGTY.

This clone was recorded only once. The CDR3, as DNA: TGTGCCAGCAGCTTGGGCGGGGCCTACAATGAGCAGTTCTTC. This gives the protein CASSLGGAYNEQFF. The chain uses TRBV13 and TRBJ2-1; D possibly corresponds to TRBD2 (6 bases). Germline CDR1 PRHDT, CDR2 FYEKMQ (reference sequence). The CDR3 sequence is 14 residues long. The germline V and J ends were trimmed by 3 bases and 2 bases, with 8 bases remaining between them.

V gene TRBV7-9 combines with J gene TRBJ1-5; 7 nucleotides agree with TRBD1. The CDR3 length is 14 residues. Germline-derived CDR1 and CDR2 are SEHNR and FQNEAQ (reference sequence). With 6 bases clipped from V and 4 bases from J, the junction kept 6 bases outside the gene matches. This CDR3 is CASSFGTVNQPQHF. CDR3 in DNA: TGTGCCAGCAGTTTTGGGACAGTAAATCAGCCCCAGCATTTT. Based on the CDR3 plus reference TRBV7-9 and TRBJ1-5, the full variable domain is DTGVSQNPRHKITKRGQNVTFRCDPISEHNRLYWYRQTLGQGPEFLTYFQNEAQLEKSRLLSDRFSAERPKGSFSTLEIQRTEQGDSAMYLCASSFGTVNQPQHFGDGTRLSIL.

The chain combines TRBV10-3 with TRBJ1-6, with 8 bases matching TRBD1. This CDR3 has 16 amino acids. The germline CDR1 and CDR2 sequences are ENHRY and SYGVKD. Trimming at V came to 4 bases and at J to 2 bases, leaving 4 bases not matched to a gene. The CDR3: CAISGTGSTYNSPLHF. Written as DNA, the CDR3 is TGTGCCATCAGTGGGACAGGGTCCACCTATAATTCACCCCTCCACTTT.

The J gene is TRBJ2-5, the V gene TRBV5-1; TRBD2 aligns across 10 bases. The CDR3 has 16 residues. The V gene's germline CDR1 is SGHRS and CDR2 YFSETQ. With V trimmed by 1 base and J by 0 bases, 3 bases remained unmatched. The CDR3 sequence is CASSLRSGGYQETQYF. CDR3 coding DNA: TGCGCCAGCAGCTTGCGTAGCGGGGGGTACCAAGAGACCCAGTACTTC. The full variable domain, completed using reference TRBV5-1 and TRBJ2-5, is KAGVTQTPRYLIKTRGQQVTLSCSPISGHRSVSWYQQTPGQGLQFLFEYFSETQRNKGNFPGRFSGRQFSNSRSEMNVSTLELGDSALYLCASSLRSGGYQETQYFGPGTRLLVL.

This clone was counted once. CDR3 region: CASSLGADRNQPQHF. The CDR3 bases are TGCGCCAGCAGCTTGGGGGCAGACAGAAATCAGCCCCAGCATTTT. The V and J genes are TRBV5-1 and TRBJ1-5; TRBD1 is a possible D gene (5 bases). Per germline, CDR1 SGHRS and CDR2 YFSETQ. Trimming took 0 bases from V and 4 from J, leaving 11 bases between them. This CDR3 contains 15 residues.

The V call is TRBV5-4, the J call TRBJ2-5; TRBD2 aligns across 7 bases. The length of the CDR3 is 16 residues. Germline assignment: CDR1 SGHNT and CDR2 YYREEE (reference sequence). Trimming removed 4 bases from V and 3 bases from J; junction bases left unmatched: 12. The CDR3 nucleotides read TGTGCCAGCAGCGCATCCGGGCGGGACTACAAAGAGACCCAGTACTTC. Amino acids: CASSASGRDYKETQYF.

CDR3 residues: CASRRSGGGETQYF. The CDR3 region has the DNA TGTGCCAGCAGGCGCAGCGGGGGTGGGGAGACCCAGTACTTC. This sequence joins TRBV13 and TRBJ2-5; TRBD2 matches 8 bases. With 6 bases clipped from V and 5 bases from J, the junction kept 8 bases outside the gene matches. This CDR3 has 14 residues. Germline V lookup: CDR1 PRHDT, CDR2 FYEKMQ (reference sequence).

This chain links TRBV10-3 with TRBJ2-1, with 8 bases identical to TRBD2. This CDR3 has 16 amino acids. The J segment lost 3 bases and the V segment lost 11 bases, leaving 15 bases of the junction unmatched. Germline CDR1 is ENHRY and CDR2 is SYGVKD. The CDR3 region is CAVKNPGGAVYNEQFF. The CDR3 bases are TGTGCCGTTAAAAATCCCGGGGGGGCGGTCTACAATGAGCAGTTCTTC.

The table lists this clone with a count of one. The rearrangement joins TRBV2 to TRBJ2-5; TRBD2 is a possible D gene (5 bases). Trimming removed 7 bases from V and 7 bases from J, with 7 bases in between. Germline CDR1 SNHLY, CDR2 FYNNEI. The CDR3 is made up of 10 amino acids. DNA of the CDR3: TGTGCCAGCAACGCGGGGACCCAGTACTTC. Its protein product is CASNAGTQYF.

This clone was detected once. This chain uses TRBV7-2 with TRBJ1-6; 7 bases line up with TRBD1. J gave up 3 bases and V 1 base, and 3 bases lay outside the gene matches. The CDR3 has 16 residues. Per the germline V gene, CDR1 is SGHTA and CDR2 is FQGNSA. The CDR3 loop is CASSLDRGGYNSPLHF. CDR3 sequence (DNA): TGTGCCAGCAGCTTAGACAGGGGAGGCTATAATTCACCCCTCCACTTT.

A few counts support this clone. This chain connects TRBV11-2 to TRBJ1-4; maybe TRBD1 (6 bases). In germline, CDR1 is SGHAT, CDR2 FQNNGV. This CDR3 has 17 amino acids. V gave up 5 bases and J gave up 2 bases, with 18 bases separating them. CDR3 coding DNA: TGTGCCAGCAGCCTACCTCCGTCCAGGGGCACTAATGAAAAACTGTTTTTT. This translates into CASSLPPSRGTNEKLFF.

This clone was counted only a few times. The chain joins TRBV5-1 to TRBJ2-2; 7 nucleotides agree with TRBD1. Unmatched junction bases numbered 4, after V lost 5 bases and J lost 3 bases. CDR1 SGHRS and CDR2 YFSETQ come from the germline V gene. The CDR3 loop spans 14 amino acids. The CDR3 region has the DNA TGCGCCAGCAGTTGGACAGGAGACACCGGGGAGCTGTTTTTT. Translating it yields CASSWTGDTGELFF.

The rearrangement joins TRBV28 to TRBJ2-5, with 11 bases matching TRBD2. The length of the CDR3 is 13 residues. The V segment lost 8 bases and the J segment 5 bases; nucleotides outside the gene matches: 4. From germline, CDR1 is MDHEN and CDR2 SYDVKM. CDR3 sequence reads: CASVAGGPETQYF. CDR3 DNA sequence: TGTGCCAGCGTAGCGGGGGGGCCGGAGACCCAGTACTTC. Variable domain in full (rest from reference TRBV28 and TRBJ2-5): DVKVTQSSRYLVKRTGEKVFLECVQDMDHENMFWYRQDPGLGLRLIYFSYDVKMKEKGDIPEGYSVSREKKERFSLILESASTNQTSMYLCASVAGGPETQYFGPGTRLLVL.

V gene TRBV5-4 combines with J gene TRBJ1-1; TRBD1 might be the D (6 bases). With 0 bases removed from V and 0 bases from J, the gap between germline ends came to 12 bases. Germline CDR1 is SGHNT and CDR2 is YYREEE (reference sequence). The CDR3 runs to 16 residues. The CDR3 region is CASSLEFAGVNTEAFF. The CDR3 DNA is TGTGCCAGCAGCTTGGAATTCGCAGGGGTGAACACTGAAGCTTTCTTT.

The gene calls are TRBV3-1 (or the pseudogene TRBV3-2) and TRBJ1-2; no firm D call. Trimming left V 1 base short and J 1 base short, with 10 bases between. Germline-derived CDR1 and CDR2 are LGHDT and YNNKEL (reference sequence). The CDR3 is 15 residues long. Here the CDR3 reads CASSQGTHFNYGYTF. CDR3 nucleotide sequence: TGTGCCAGCAGCCAAGGGACTCATTTTAACTATGGCTACACCTTC.

The V call is TRBV2, the J call TRBJ2-2; perhaps TRBD1 as D (5 bases). The CDR3 spans 16 residues. CDR1 and CDR2 (germline): SNHLY, FYNNEI. V was trimmed by 3 bases and J by 3 bases, leaving 14 bases between them. The CDR3, as DNA: TGTGCCAGCAGTGAGGGTCAGACAGTGGACACCGGGGAGCTGTTTTTT. Amino acid sequence: CASSEGQTVDTGELFF.

This sequence joins TRBV3-1 (or the pseudogene TRBV3-2) and TRBJ1-2; TRBD1 is a possible D gene (5 bases). Trimming took off 4 bases at V and 7 bases at J, with 19 bases between the two ends. There are 15 residues in the CDR3. Germline V gives CDR1 LGHDT, CDR2 YNNKEL (reference sequence). The CDR3 nucleotides are TGTGCCAGCAGCCCGGGGAGCGGGGCCCCCTCTGGCTACACCTTC. It specifies CASSPGSGAPSGYTF.

The gene calls are TRBV12-3 or TRBV12-4 and TRBJ1-2, with 7 bases that match TRBD1. The CDR3 sequence is 13 residues long. The junction had 8 bases not matched to a gene; V was cut back by 6 bases and J by 7 bases. CDR3 sequence: CASRDRSLAGYTF. Written as DNA, the CDR3 is TGTGCCAGCAGGGACAGGAGTCTCGCTGGCTACACCTTC.

The chain recombines TRBV5-1 with TRBJ2-3; TRBD1 is a possible D gene (6 bases). Germline CDR1 and CDR2: SGHRS and YFSETQ. The CDR3 covers 14 residues. Trimming cost V 4 bases and J 0 bases, with 9 bases left between them. This CDR3 is CASSPGTSTDTQYF. The CDR3 bases are TGCGCCAGCAGCCCCGGGACAAGCACAGATACGCAGTATTTT. Supplemented by reference TRBV5-1 and TRBJ2-3, the full variable domain reads KAGVTQTPRYLIKTRGQQVTLSCSPISGHRSVSWYQQTPGQGLQFLFEYFSETQRNKGNFPGRFSGRQFSNSRSEMNVSTLELGDSALYLCASSPGTSTDTQYFGPGTRLTVL.

This chain links TRBV10-1 with TRBJ2-5, with a weak D call TRBD2 (5 bases). From germline, CDR1 is WNHNN and CDR2 SYGVQD (reference sequence). This CDR3 is built from 13 residues. Trimming stripped 5 bases from V and 5 bases from J, with 12 bases between. The CDR3: CASSRSREETQYF. The CDR3 DNA reads TGCGCCAGCAGTCGATCAAGGGAGGAGACCCAGTACTTC.

V and J are TRBV27 and TRBJ2-7; 8 bases line up with TRBD1. The ends lost 5 bases at V and 3 bases at J; junction bases unmatched: 6. The V gene's germline CDR1 is MNHEY and CDR2 SMNVEV (reference sequence). CDR3 length equals 14 residues. The CDR3 region has the DNA TGTGCCAGCAGTCCAGACAGGGGACTCTACGAGCAGTACTTC. Its translation is CASSPDRGLYEQYF.

The rearrangement joins TRBV11-3 to TRBJ2-5, with D possibly TRBD2 on 5 matching bases. The CDR3 loop spans 13 amino acids. V lost 4 bases to trimming and J lost 2 bases, with 8 bases between them. Germline V gives CDR1 SGHNT, CDR2 YENEEA. DNA for the CDR3: TGTGCCAGCAGCTCATCGGGGCAAGAGACCCAGTACTTC. Its translation: CASSSSGQETQYF.